This TCR beta chain is from a study of blood T cell repertoires in COVID-19. Overall study context: Both acute and convalescent COVID-19 samples were obtained from the United States, Italy and Spain.

Measured with immunoSEQ multiplex PCR; TCRdb has only the in-frame clones, and not every one. The sample contains about 35,000 clones, about 89% of which appear only once. This receptor was obtained from a man between 45 and 60 years old with active COVID-19. What was sequenced was peripheral blood.

CDR3 in DNA: TGTGCCAGTAGTATTTTGGCACAAGAGACCCAGTACTTC. The encoded protein is CASSILAQETQYF. The rearrangement joins TRBV19 to TRBJ2-5; D remains ambiguous. V dropped 3 bases and J dropped 2 bases, with 7 bases sitting between them. The V gene's germline CDR1 is LNHDA and CDR2 SQIVND (reference sequence). This CDR3 spans 13 amino acids.